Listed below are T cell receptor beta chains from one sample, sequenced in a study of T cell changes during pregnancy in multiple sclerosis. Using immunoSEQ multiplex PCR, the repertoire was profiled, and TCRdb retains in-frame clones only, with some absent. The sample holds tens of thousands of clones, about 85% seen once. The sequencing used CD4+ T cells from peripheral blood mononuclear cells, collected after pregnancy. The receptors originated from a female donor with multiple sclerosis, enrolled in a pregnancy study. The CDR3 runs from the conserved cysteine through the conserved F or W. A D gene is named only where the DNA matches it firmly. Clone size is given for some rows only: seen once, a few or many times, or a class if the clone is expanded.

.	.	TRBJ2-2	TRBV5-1	TGCGCCAGCAGCTTACTGCAGGGGGGACCCCGTCGGCTGAACACCGGGGAGCTGTTTTTT	CASSLLQGGPRRLNTGELFF
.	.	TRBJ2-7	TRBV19	TGTGCCAGTAGTATAGGACAATACAGCTACGAGCAGTACTTC	CASSIGQYSYEQYF
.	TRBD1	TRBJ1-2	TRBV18	TGTGCCAGCTCACAGCAGGGGGCCCATGGCTACACCTTC	CASSQQGAHGYTF
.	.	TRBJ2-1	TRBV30	TGTGCCTGGAGTCCAGCCTACAATGAGCAGTTCTTC	CAWSPAYNEQFF
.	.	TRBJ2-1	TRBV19	TGTGCCAGTAGCCCGGGACAAGGGATTGATGAGCAGTTCTTC	CASSPGQGIDEQFF
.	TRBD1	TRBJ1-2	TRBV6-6	TGTGCCAGCAGCCCCGCTATTAAGGACAGGACCTATGGCTACACCTTC	CASSPAIKDRTYGYTF
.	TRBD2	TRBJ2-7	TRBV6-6	TGTGCCAGCAGTTACTCTCTAGCGGGGGGCTCCTACGAGCAGTACTTC	CASSYSLAGGSYEQYF
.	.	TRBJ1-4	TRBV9	TGTGCCAGCAGCCGAGCATTAGACAGGAGTAATGAAAAACTGTTTTTT	CASSRALDRSNEKLFF
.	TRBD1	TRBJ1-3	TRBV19	TGTGTACAGACAGGGGGTCTCTCTGGAAACACCATATATTTT	CVQTGGLSGNTIYF
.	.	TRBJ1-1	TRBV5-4	TGTGCCAGCAGCTTGGTAGGCAGGGAGAACACTGAAGCTTTCTTT	CASSLVGRENTEAFF
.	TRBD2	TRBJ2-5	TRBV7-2	TGTGCCAGCAGCTTAGAACTAGCGGGGAAGACCCAGTACTTC	CASSLELAGKTQYF
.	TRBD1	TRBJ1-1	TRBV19	TGTGCCAGTACTAGGACAGGGTCGAACACTGAAGCTTTCTTT	CASTRTGSNTEAFF
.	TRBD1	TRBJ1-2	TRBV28	TGTGCCAGCAGGCCCTACGGGACAGGGCGGGGTGGCTACACCTTC	CASRPYGTGRGGYTF
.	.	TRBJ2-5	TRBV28	TGTGCCAGCAGTTTAGTGGGGGGGCGCGGGGAGACCCAGTACTTC	CASSLVGGRGETQYF
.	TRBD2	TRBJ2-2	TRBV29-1	TGCAGCGCTGGGACTAGACTCACCGGGGAGCTGTTTTTT	CSAGTRLTGELFF
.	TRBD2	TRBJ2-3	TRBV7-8	TGTGCCAGCAGCAAGGGACTACCAGATACGCAGTATTTT	CASSKGLPDTQYF
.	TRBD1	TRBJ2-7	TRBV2	TGTGCCAGCAGTGAGACAGGGGGGGTTCGGGAGCAGTACTTC	CASSETGGVREQYF
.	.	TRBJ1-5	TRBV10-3	TGTGCCATCAGTGACCGGCGGCAGGGCGGACAGCCCCAGCATTTT	CAISDRRQGGQPQHF
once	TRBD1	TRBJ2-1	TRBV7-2	TGTGCCAGCAGCTCGAGGACAGGGAATGAGCAGTTCTTC	CASSSRTGNEQFF
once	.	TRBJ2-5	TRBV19	TGTGCCAGTAGTATCGCCGGGGGTACGGAAGAGACCCAGTACTTC	CASSIAGGTEETQYF
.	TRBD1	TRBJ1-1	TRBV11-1	TGTGCCAGCAGCTTAGAGGGGGCGCGGACTGAAGCTTTCTTT	CASSLEGARTEAFF
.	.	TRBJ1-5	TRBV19	TGTGCCAGTAGTAAAGAGGGCGAGCAGGGGCCCCAGCATTTT	CASSKEGEQGPQHF